The 15 T cell receptor beta chains in this list originate from one sample, sequenced in a study of blood T cell repertoires in COVID-19. Measured with immunoSEQ multiplex PCR; TCRdb has only the in-frame clones, and not every one. The data show roughly 100,000 clones, with 70% to 85% seen just once and approximately 9.8% held by the top ten. The sample was peripheral blood. The receptors here all came from a man between 60 and 75 years old with active or convalescent COVID-19.

This chain links TRBV6-5 with TRBJ1-5; 7 bases are a match to TRBD1. This CDR3 spans 16 amino acids. From germline, CDR1 is MNHEY and CDR2 SVGAGI. The trim removed 0 bases at V and 7 bases at J, leaving 9 bases unmatched. The CDR3 bases are TGTGCCAGCAGTTACTCCCGGGACAGCGTATTGCAGCCCCAGCATTTT. This codes for CASSYSRDSVLQPQHF.

This chain connects TRBV5-1 to TRBJ1-3, with D perhaps matching TRBD1 (5 bases). This CDR3 region has 15 residues. The V end was cut by 2 bases, the J end by 2 bases, with 11 bases between. The V gene's germline CDR1 is SGHRS and CDR2 YFSETQ. CDR3 residues: CASSLTGVPGNTIYF. The DNA of the CDR3 is TGCGCCAGCAGCTTAACAGGCGTCCCTGGAAACACCATATATTTT.

This chain connects TRBV3-1 (or the pseudogene TRBV3-2) to TRBJ2-1; the match to TRBD2 covers 11 bases. The CDR3 extends over 17 amino acids. V lost 4 bases to trimming and J lost 5 bases; unmatched junction nucleotides: 10. The germline gives CDR1 LGHDT, CDR2 YNNKEL (reference sequence). CDR3 in amino acids: CASSRPAGTSGNNEQFF. The CDR3 DNA follows: TGTGCCAGCAGCCGACCCGCCGGGACTAGCGGTAACAATGAGCAGTTCTTC.

The rearrangement links TRBV9 to TRBJ2-1, with unresolved D. The V gene's germline CDR1 is SGDLS and CDR2 YYNGEE. The CDR3 loop spans 13 amino acids. The V end was cut by 4 bases, the J end by 8 bases, with 13 bases between. The CDR3 spells CASSSRPRDEQFF. CDR3 nucleotide sequence: TGTGCCAGCAGCTCGCGCCCCCGAGATGAGCAGTTCTTC.

In its sample, this clone was seen many times. V and J are TRBV4-1 and TRBJ2-3; D gene uncertain. The CDR3 runs 17 residues. V lost 0 bases, J lost 4 bases, and 17 bases lay in between. Germline V CDR1 and CDR2: MGHRA, YSYEKL. The CDR3 here is CASSQDQVSVNPDTQYF. For the CDR3, the DNA is TGCGCCAGCAGCCAAGATCAGGTGTCCGTGAACCCAGATACGCAGTATTTT.

The chain joins TRBV28 to TRBJ2-7, with D maybe TRBD2 (6 bases). Germline CDR1 MDHEN, CDR2 SYDVKM. The CDR3 covers 16 residues. V was clipped by 5 bases and J by 0 bases, with 17 bases between them. CDR3 protein: CASSGTRGSGSYEQYF. CDR3 sequence (DNA): TGTGCCAGCAGTGGGACGAGGGGTAGCGGCTCCTACGAGCAGTACTTC. The whole variable domain, remainder taken from reference TRBV28 and TRBJ2-7, is DVKVTQSSRYLVKRTGEKVFLECVQDMDHENMFWYRQDPGLGLRLIYFSYDVKMKEKGDIPEGYSVSREKKERFSLILESASTNQTSMYLCASSGTRGSGSYEQYFGPGTRLTVT.

The chain links TRBV7-3 to TRBJ1-2, with unresolved D. The CDR3 runs to 13 residues. The germline V and J ends were trimmed by 4 bases and 6 bases, with 12 bases remaining between them. CDR1 SGHTA and CDR2 FQGTGA come from the germline V gene. DNA of the CDR3: TGTGCCAGCAGCTCGGGTGCCTTTGATGGCTACACCTTC. It is translated as CASSSGAFDGYTF.

The V gene is TRBV28, the J gene TRBJ2-5; TRBD1 is a possible D gene (6 bases). The CDR3 is 12 residues long. Germline assignment: CDR1 MDHEN and CDR2 SYDVKM. Trimming removed 6 bases at V and 5 bases at J, with 10 bases between. The CDR3: CASRGRGETQYF. The CDR3 coding sequence is TGTGCCAGCAGAGGTAGGGGGGAGACCCAGTACTTC.

The chain couples TRBV18 to TRBJ1-3, with TRBD1 matching 9 bases. Germline V gives CDR1 KGHSH, CDR2 LQKENI. With V trimmed by 3 bases and J by 3 bases, 6 bases remained unmatched. This CDR3 has 16 residues. In DNA, the CDR3 is TGTGCCAGCTCACCGAAACAGGGGGCCGGTGGAAACACCATATATTTT. Amino acids: CASSPKQGAGGNTIYF.

V gene TRBV7-2 combines with J gene TRBJ1-5, with TRBD1 identical over 7 bases. The ends lost 5 bases at V and 7 bases at J; junction bases unmatched: 5. Germline-derived CDR1 and CDR2 are SGHTA and FQGNSA. The CDR3 sequence is 13 residues long. The CDR3, as DNA: TGTGCCAGCAGCCCAGACAGGGCCCAGCCCCAGCATTTT. Amino acids: CASSPDRAQPQHF.

The J gene is TRBJ2-3, the V gene TRBV5-6; 8 nucleotides line up with TRBD2. This CDR3 has 16 residues. CDR1 SGHDT and CDR2 YYEEEE come from the germline V gene. V lost 5 bases and J lost 3; bases outside the gene matches: 11. CDR3 nucleotide sequence: TGTGCCAGCAGGTCCTATGTGCGGGAGGTAACAGATACGCAGTATTTT. Its translation is CASRSYVREVTDTQYF.

This chain joins TRBV7-2 and TRBJ1-2; tentatively, D is TRBD1 (6 bases). The CDR3 contains 15 residues. The V end lost 1 base, the J end lost 3 bases, and 12 bases lay between the germline ends. CDR1 is SGHTA and CDR2 is FQGNSA in the germline V gene. CDR3 sequence: CASSLDNRAYYGYTF. CDR3 DNA: TGTGCCAGCAGCTTAGATAACAGGGCCTACTATGGCTACACCTTC.

CDR3 in amino acids: CAIVSRSTEAFF. As DNA, the CDR3 is TGTGCCATTGTATCCCGGAGCACTGAAGCTTTCTTT. The V call is TRBV7-9, the J call TRBJ1-1; no reliable D call. Germline V lookup: CDR1 SEHNR, CDR2 FQNEAQ (reference sequence). This CDR3 contains 12 residues. With 10 bases removed from V and 4 bases from J, the gap between germline ends came to 13 bases. The whole variable domain, filled in from reference TRBV7-9 and TRBJ1-1, reads DTGVSQNPRHKITKRGQNVTFRCDPISEHNRLYWYRQTLGQGPEFLTYFQNEAQLEKSRLLSDRFSAERPKGSFSTLEIQRTEQGDSAMYLCAIVSRSTEAFFGQGTRLTVV.

This clone occurred a few times. The V call is TRBV3-1 (or the pseudogene TRBV3-2), the J call TRBJ2-3, with D uncertain. Looked up from germline, CDR1 is LGHDT and CDR2 is YNNKEL (reference sequence). Trimming took off 0 bases at V and 0 bases at J, with 10 bases between the two ends. The length of the CDR3 is 16 residues. Written as DNA, the CDR3 is TGTGCCAGCAGCCAAGATCGAGGCTTCAGCACAGATACGCAGTATTTT. Its protein product is CASSQDRGFSTDTQYF.

The DNA for the CDR3 is TGTGCCAGCAGCTTAGAGCAGGGGACTGAAGCTTTCTTT. Its protein is CASSLEQGTEAFF. The chain has TRBV7-7 and TRBJ1-1; a possible D gene is TRBD1 (6 bases). CDR3 length: 13 residues. V was clipped by 1 base and J by 5 bases, with 8 bases between them. Per the germline V gene, CDR1 is SSHAT and CDR2 is FNYEAQ (reference sequence). The full variable domain, with the rest looked up from reference TRBV7-7 and TRBJ1-1, is GAGVSQSPRYKVTKRGQDVTLRCDPISSHATLYWYQQALGQGPEFLTYFNYEAQPDKSGLPSDRFSAERPEGSISTLTIQRTEQRDSAMYRCASSLEQGTEAFFGQGTRLTVV.